One and the same sample provided the 15 T cell receptor beta chains below, sequenced in a study of T cells after yellow fever vaccination. TCRdb independently ran MiXCR on the 5' RACE reads; one entry per CDR3 protein. The sample has some 300,000 distinct CDR3 sequences, approximately 10% seen once; the top ten hold 3% to 3.5%. The material sequenced was CD4+ T cells sorted from PBMCs, taken 5 days after the yellow fever booster vaccination. The receptors shown here come from a man younger than 35 who received the YFV17D yellow fever vaccine.

The V gene is TRBV10-3, the J gene TRBJ2-5, with 9 bases matching TRBD2. The CDR3 consists of 15 residues. Trimming took 10 bases from V and 2 from J; bases not matched to a gene: 11. The germline gives CDR1 ENHRY, CDR2 SYGVKD. CDR3 nucleotide sequence: TGTGCCACCGCCCCGCTGGCGGGGGGGCAAGAGACCCAGTACTTC. It is translated as CATAPLAGGQETQYF.

At least ten counts were recorded for this clonotype. V usage is TRBV12-3 or TRBV12-4 and J usage is TRBJ1-4; TRBD1 might be the D (5 bases). The CDR3 contains 12 residues. Trimming left V 5 bases short and J 8 bases short, with 9 bases between. The CDR3 sequence is CASSGDREKLFF. The CDR3 DNA reads TGTGCCAGCAGTGGGGACCGGGAAAAACTGTTTTTT.

Many counts were recorded for this clonotype. The rearrangement links TRBV5-1 to TRBJ2-1, with 7 bases fitting TRBD1. Germline CDR1 and CDR2: SGHRS and YFSETQ. J gave up 5 bases and V 0 bases, and 2 bases lay outside the gene matches. The CDR3 covers 14 residues. The CDR3 DNA reads as TGCGCCAGCAGCTTGGGCGGACAGGACAATGAGCAGTTCTTC. This sequence encodes CASSLGGQDNEQFF. The full variable domain, completed using reference TRBV5-1 and TRBJ2-1, is KAGVTQTPRYLIKTRGQQVTLSCSPISGHRSVSWYQQTPGQGLQFLFEYFSETQRNKGNFPGRFSGRQFSNSRSEMNVSTLELGDSALYLCASSLGGQDNEQFFGPGTRLTVL.

This rearrangement joins TRBV6-5 to TRBJ2-7, with D perhaps matching TRBD1 (5 bases). The CDR3 is made up of 13 amino acids. Germline CDR1 reads MNHEY; CDR2 reads SVGAGI. V gave up 0 bases and J gave up 6 bases, with 9 bases separating them. The CDR3 DNA follows: TGTGCCAGCAGTTACTCGATAGGGGTCGAGCAGTACTTC. Protein product: CASSYSIGVEQYF.

This clonotype turned up a few times. The V gene is TRBV3-1, the J gene TRBJ2-1, with 9 bases fitting TRBD2. This CDR3 spans 16 amino acids. CDR1 is LGHDT and CDR2 is YNNKEL in the germline V gene (reference sequence). V trimming: 4 bases; J trimming: 12 bases; junction bases outside the gene matches: 16. The CDR3 here is CASSPPLAGGYFGQFF. The CDR3, as DNA: TGTGCCAGCAGCCCTCCTTTGGCGGGGGGGTATTTCGGGCAGTTCTTC.

In this sample, this clonotype turned up a few times. The chain employs TRBV4-3 and TRBJ1-1, with D perhaps matching TRBD1 (5 bases). The V end lost 0 bases, the J end lost 11 bases, and 22 bases lay between the germline ends. CDR3 length equals 16 residues. CDR1 and CDR2 from the germline V gene are LGHNA and YSLEER. The CDR3 region is CASSQDIGRRNRGAFF. CDR3 nucleotide sequence: TGCGCCAGCAGCCAAGATATCGGACGCCGTAACCGGGGGGCTTTCTTT.

V usage is TRBV6-5 and J usage is TRBJ1-2; maybe TRBD1 (6 bases). Germline loops: CDR1 MNHEY, CDR2 SVGAGI. This CDR3 has 15 amino acids. V lost 6 bases to trimming and J lost 1 base, with 15 bases between them. This CDR3 reads CASRNDRFFNYGYTF. CDR3 nucleotides: TGTGCCAGCAGGAATGACAGGTTTTTTAACTATGGCTACACCTTC.

This clonotype was counted a few times. The chain combines TRBV29-1 with TRBJ1-2; D unclear. The CDR3 consists of 11 residues. CDR1 is SQVTM, CDR2 ANQGSEA, per germline. Trimming pared 3 bases from V and 4 bases from J, leaving 6 bases between. The CDR3 reads CSVDLGYGYTF. CDR3 nucleotide sequence: TGCAGCGTTGACCTGGGCTATGGCTACACCTTC.

This clonotype ranks as medium-sized. The rearrangement links TRBV10-2 to TRBJ2-7; D is perhaps TRBD1 or TRBD2 (5 bases each). Germline CDR1 and CDR2: WSHSY and SAAADI. Trimming pared 8 bases from V and 3 bases from J, leaving 20 bases between. The CDR3 is 15 residues long. CDR3 coding DNA: TGCGCCAGCCAAGAGCCCTCGGGGACCTTCTACGAGCAGTACTTC. The encoded protein is CASQEPSGTFYEQYF.

This clonotype has a count of ten or more. This sequence joins TRBV10-3 and TRBJ1-5, with a possible D match to TRBD1 (6 bases). The CDR3 has 13 amino acids. Germline lookup yields CDR1 ENHRY and CDR2 SYGVKD. V was clipped by 6 bases and J by 3 bases, with 9 bases between them. CDR3: CAISPGVNQPQHF. The CDR3 nucleotides read TGTGCCATCAGCCCAGGGGTCAATCAGCCCCAGCATTTT.

This clonotype was detected only a few times. This sequence joins TRBV15 and TRBJ2-1; no firm D call. CDR3 length: 14 amino acids. Germline lookup yields CDR1 LNHNV and CDR2 YYDKDF (reference sequence). V lost 3 bases and J lost 9, with 15 bases in between. The CDR3 DNA reads as TGTGCCACCAGCAGCGACCTCTCTATCGTTGAGCAGTTCTTC. Translating it yields CATSSDLSIVEQFF.

The genes are TRBV5-6 and TRBJ1-1; 9 bases match TRBD1. CDR1 and CDR2 from the germline V gene are SGHDT and YYEEEE. The CDR3 consists of 15 residues. After removal of 4 bases from V and 3 bases from J, the junction contained 7 bases not matched to a gene. In DNA, the CDR3 is TGTGCCAGCAGCGGGGGACAGGGTTTGGACACTGAAGCTTTCTTT. Translation: CASSGGQGLDTEAFF.

The V gene is TRBV15, the J gene TRBJ2-1; tentative D call: TRBD2 (6 bases). Germline values: CDR1 LNHNV, CDR2 YYDKDF (reference sequence). The CDR3 runs 18 residues. The ends were cut back, 2 bases at V and 7 bases at J, with 24 bases in the middle. In DNA, the CDR3 is TGTGCCACCAGCAGACGAGGACGTTCTGGCGGGGACGGGAATGAGCAGTTCTTC. Amino acids: CATSRRGRSGGDGNEQFF.

This clonotype showed up many times. This chain connects TRBV20-1 to TRBJ1-2, with D possibly being TRBD1 (6 bases). Trimming cost V 7 bases and J 5 bases, with 11 bases left between them. The CDR3 has 11 amino acids. Germline loops: CDR1 DFQATT, CDR2 SNEGSKA (reference sequence). Here the CDR3 DNA reads TGCAGTGAGTGGACAGTTTATGGCTACACCTTC. This translates into CSEWTVYGYTF.

This clonotype was counted a few times. V and J are TRBV25-1 and TRBJ2-2; D is perhaps TRBD1 (6 bases). V lost 0 bases and J 3 bases, leaving 11 bases between the germline ends. The CDR3 covers 16 residues. Looked up from germline, CDR1 is MGHDK and CDR2 is SYGVNS. The CDR3 reads CASSEYSRGDTGELFF. The CDR3 nucleotides read TGTGCCAGCAGTGAATATTCCAGGGGAGACACCGGGGAGCTGTTTTTT.